The next 19 T cell receptor beta chains were all read from a single sample in a study of T-cell memory formation after mild COVID-19. Using its own MiXCR run on the 5' RACE reads, TCRdb lists one record per CDR3 protein. The sample consists of 250,000 to 350,000 distinct CDR3 sequences, 15% to 20% of them appearing once. The material sequenced was PBMCs or a T cell subset sorted from them (not recorded which). These receptors were taken from a man younger than 30 who had mild COVID-19 (a few samples of this study predate the infection). Cell type and time point are not known.

This clonotype was counted between two and nine times. This sequence joins TRBV3-1 and TRBJ1-4; perhaps TRBD1 as D (5 bases). The CDR3 is made up of 15 amino acids. Germline assignment: CDR1 LGHDT and CDR2 YNNKEL (reference sequence). Trimming removed 4 bases at V and 6 bases at J, with 15 bases between. The CDR3 is CASSPQGVSDEKLFF. In DNA, the CDR3 is TGTGCCAGCAGCCCCCAAGGGGTTTCTGATGAAAAACTGTTTTTT.

The V and J genes are TRBV7-2 and TRBJ1-2, with TRBD1 identical over 8 bases. Germline loops: CDR1 SGHTA, CDR2 FQGNSA. This CDR3 contains 15 residues. V dropped 4 bases and J dropped 4; count of bases not matched to a gene: 8. CDR3: CASSSGTGPFYGYTF. For the CDR3, the DNA is TGTGCCAGCAGCTCCGGGACAGGACCCTTCTATGGCTACACCTTC.

The table lists this clonotype with a few counts. J is TRBJ1-6 and V is TRBV18; D gene ambiguous. The CDR3 sequence is 14 residues long. V shed 3 bases and J shed 7 bases, with 10 bases lying between them. Germline V lookup: CDR1 KGHSH, CDR2 LQKENI. This chain's CDR3 is CASSPGGSNSPLHF. As DNA, the CDR3 is TGTGCCAGCTCACCGGGAGGGAGCAATTCACCCCTCCACTTT.

The rearrangement joins TRBV21-1 to TRBJ2-7; the table's D call, TRBD1, has no DNA check behind it. TRBV21-1 is an annotated pseudogene. There are 14 residues in the CDR3. The CDR3 protein is CAKNRDRIYYELYV. CDR3 nucleotides: TGTGCCAAAAACCGGGACAGGATCTACTACGAGCTGTACGTC.

Only a few counts were recorded for this clonotype. The chain is built from TRBV15 and TRBJ1-2, with TRBD1 identical over 8 bases. Germline V gene data show CDR1 as LNHNV and CDR2 as YYDKDF (reference sequence). The CDR3 extends over 14 amino acids. With V trimmed by 3 bases and J by 7 bases, 7 bases remained unmatched. The CDR3 region has the DNA TGTGCCACCAGCAGGGCTCAGGGGGCTCTTGGCTACACCTTC. It codes for CATSRAQGALGYTF.

V usage is TRBV10-1 and J usage is TRBJ1-3, with D unclear. Germline V lookup: CDR1 WNHNN, CDR2 SYGVQD (reference sequence). Trimming cost V 6 bases and J 5 bases, with 14 bases left between them. The CDR3 is made up of 14 amino acids. The chain's CDR3 is CASSTGGPRNTIYF. In nucleotides, the CDR3 is TGCGCCAGCAGCACCGGCGGTCCAAGAAACACCATATATTTT.

This clonotype was observed a handful of times. The chain recombines TRBV7-3 with TRBJ1-1, with no clear D. V was clipped by 1 base and J by 3 bases, with 9 bases between them. CDR1 is SGHTA and CDR2 is FQGTGA in the germline V gene. CDR3 length: 14 residues. This chain's CDR3 is CASSLRVRDTEAFF. Here the CDR3 DNA reads TGTGCCAGCAGCTTAAGGGTGAGGGACACTGAAGCTTTCTTT.

The V and J genes are TRBV6-2 or TRBV6-3 and TRBJ2-7; D remains ambiguous. V was trimmed by 5 bases and J by 0 bases, leaving 11 bases between them. The germline gives CDR1 MNHEY, CDR2 SVGEGT. The CDR3 extends over 14 amino acids. In DNA, the CDR3 is TGTGCCAGCAGTCGCCCGCCGGGCTCCTACGAGCAGTACTTC. Translating it yields CASSRPPGSYEQYF.

The table lists this clonotype with a few counts. V usage is TRBV7-2 and J usage is TRBJ1-2; unclear D gene. V lost 1 base to trimming and J lost 2 bases, with 11 bases between them. CDR1 and CDR2 from the germline V gene are SGHTA and FQGNSA. The CDR3 loop spans 15 amino acids. CDR3 coding DNA: TGTGCCAGCAGCTTAGTTAGGGAAATAAACTATGGCTACACCTTC. It codes for CASSLVREINYGYTF.

The CDR3 bases are TGTGCCAGCAGTTTAAGTAGTGTCGGCCACTCCTACGAGCAGTACTTC. This codes for CASSLSSVGHSYEQYF. V and J are TRBV28 and TRBJ2-7; D is unclear. The CDR3 totals 16 residues. V shed 2 bases and J shed 0 bases, with 14 bases lying between them. Germline loops: CDR1 MDHEN, CDR2 SYDVKM.

The CDR3 bases are TGTGCCAGTGGAGCGGTAACCTACAATGAGCAGTTCTTC. As protein: CASGAVTYNEQFF. The chain has TRBV28 and TRBJ2-1, with D maybe TRBD2 (5 bases). The CDR3 contains 13 residues. CDR1 is MDHEN, CDR2 SYDVKM, per germline. With 9 bases removed from V and 2 bases from J, the gap between germline ends came to 11 bases.

The V gene is TRBV12-3 or TRBV12-4, the J gene TRBJ1-5; unclear D gene. CDR3 length: 15 amino acids. The V end lost 5 bases, the J end lost 2 bases, and 13 bases lay between the germline ends. CDR3 sequence (DNA): TGTGCCAGCAGTGTATGGGGAGAGGGCAATCAGCCCCAGCATTTT. This encodes CASSVWGEGNQPQHF.

This clonotype has more than one count but fewer than ten. The DNA for the CDR3 is TGTGCCAGCAGCTGGGGCGCGGCAACCCAAGAGACCCAGTACTTC. The encoded protein is CASSWGAATQETQYF. V and J are TRBV7-2 and TRBJ2-5, with TRBD1 as a possible D gene (5 bases). Germline-derived CDR1 and CDR2 are SGHTA and FQGNSA. This CDR3 spans 15 amino acids. With 4 bases removed from V and 1 base from J, the gap between germline ends came to 13 bases.

This clonotype was seen a few times. The chain has TRBV30 and TRBJ2-1; D perhaps matches TRBD2 (5 bases). With 2 bases removed from V and 6 bases from J, the gap between germline ends came to 8 bases. This CDR3 comprises 12 residues. Germline loops: CDR1 GTSNPN, CDR2 SVGIG (reference sequence). CDR3: CAWSSSSNEQFF. The CDR3 region has the DNA TGTGCCTGGAGTTCTAGCTCCAATGAGCAGTTCTTC. The full variable domain, in which reference TRBV30 and TRBJ2-1 provide the parts outside the CDR3, is SQTIHQWPATLVQPVGSPLSLECTVEGTSNPNLYWYRQAAGRGLQLLFYSVGIGQISSEVPQNLSASRPQDRQFILSSKKLLLSDSGFYLCAWSSSSNEQFFGPGTRLTVL.

The DNA for the CDR3 is TGTGCCAGCAGCTTAGTTGGGACAGGGGAAAGTCAGCCCCAGCATTTT. Translation gives CASSLVGTGESQPQHF. V and J are TRBV7-2 and TRBJ1-5; 10 positions agree with TRBD1. CDR3 length equals 16 residues. J gave up 6 bases and V 1 base, and 6 bases lay outside the gene matches. Per germline, CDR1 SGHTA and CDR2 FQGNSA.

This chain uses TRBV10-1 with TRBJ2-3; 10 bases fit TRBD1. V shed 6 bases, J shed 6 bases, and the junction held 9 bases outside the gene matches. The CDR3 runs to 15 residues. From germline, CDR1 is WNHNN and CDR2 SYGVQD (reference sequence). CDR3 DNA sequence: TGCGCCAGCAGAGCTGGGACAGGGGACATGGATACGCAGTATTTT. Encoded protein: CASRAGTGDMDTQYF.

In its sample, this clonotype was seen a few times. The V and J genes are TRBV7-3 and TRBJ2-5; 8 bases map to TRBD1. The CDR3 has 14 residues. V lost 5 bases and J lost 4; bases outside the gene matches: 6. Germline V gene lookup returns CDR1 SGHTA and CDR2 FQGTGA. The CDR3 loop is CASSRTGPGETQYF. The CDR3 coding sequence is TGTGCCAGCAGCCGGACAGGGCCTGGAGAGACCCAGTACTTC.

The V and J genes are TRBV11-2 and TRBJ2-7; 7 nucleotides match TRBD1. The J segment lost 0 bases and the V segment lost 6 bases, leaving 8 bases of the junction unmatched. The CDR3 runs to 15 residues. The germline V gene encodes CDR1 SGHAT and CDR2 FQNNGV. The chain's CDR3 is CASRPFGTVSYEQYF. In DNA, the CDR3 is TGTGCCAGCAGACCTTTCGGGACAGTCTCCTACGAGCAGTACTTC.

The rearrangement uses TRBV5-1 and TRBJ2-3; 7 nucleotides line up with TRBD2. Trimming at V came to 4 bases and at J to 3 bases, leaving 5 bases not matched to a gene. Looked up from germline, CDR1 is SGHRS and CDR2 is YFSETQ. The CDR3 runs 14 residues. The CDR3 DNA reads as TGCGCCAGCAGCGGCGGGACTATGACAGATACGCAGTATTTT. Protein: CASSGGTMTDTQYF.